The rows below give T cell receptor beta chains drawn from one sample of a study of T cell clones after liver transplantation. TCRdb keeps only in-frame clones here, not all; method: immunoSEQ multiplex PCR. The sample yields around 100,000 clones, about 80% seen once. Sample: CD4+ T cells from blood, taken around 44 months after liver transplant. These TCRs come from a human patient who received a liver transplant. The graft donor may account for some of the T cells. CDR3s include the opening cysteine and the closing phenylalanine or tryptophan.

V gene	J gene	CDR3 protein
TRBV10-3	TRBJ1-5	CAIRGEWGNQPQHF
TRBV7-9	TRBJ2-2	CASSLAGTGGSGELFF
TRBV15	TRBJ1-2	CATSKPGYGYTF
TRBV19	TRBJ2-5	CASSPRTSGKETQYF
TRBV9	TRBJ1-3	CASSVVSDTIYF
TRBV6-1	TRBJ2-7	CASSDGTVLSYEQYF
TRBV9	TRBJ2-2	CASKGLNTGELFF
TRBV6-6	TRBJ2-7	CASMASGSYEQYF
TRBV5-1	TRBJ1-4	CASKGSEEKLFF
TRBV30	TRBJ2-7	CAWRLAGGAEQYF
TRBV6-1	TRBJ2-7	CASSTLSGVDEQYF
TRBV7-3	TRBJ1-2	CASSLTVSGHGYTF
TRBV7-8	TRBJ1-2	CASSLSTGNAGYTF
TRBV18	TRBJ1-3	CASSTGLDRSSHTGGNTIYF
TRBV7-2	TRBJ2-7	CASSTSGGAEEQYF
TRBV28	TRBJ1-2	CASGSYGYTF